The 11 T cell receptor beta chains given below trace back to one sample, sequenced in a study of blood T cell repertoires in COVID-19. Sequencing used immunoSEQ multiplex PCR; TCRdb keeps in-frame clones, though not all of them. The data hold under 80,000 clones, with almost 85% observed a single time. Sequences were obtained from peripheral blood. The source is a man aged 50-60 years with acute or convalescent COVID-19.

V usage is TRBV5-8 and J usage is TRBJ1-1; D perhaps matches TRBD1 (5 bases). Germline CDR1 SGHTS, CDR2 YDEGEE. Trimming pared 4 bases from V and 10 bases from J, leaving 20 bases between. The length of the CDR3 is 14 residues. The chain's CDR3 is CASSPEEGLVTAFF. The CDR3 region has the DNA TGTGCCAGCAGCCCCGAGGAGGGGCTGGTTACAGCTTTCTTT.

The chain is built from TRBV7-2 and TRBJ2-5; no clear D gene. The CDR3 runs to 14 residues. Germline loops: CDR1 SGHTA, CDR2 FQGNSA. Trimming left V 4 bases short and J 4 bases short, with 13 bases between. This chain's CDR3 is CASSSQVVGETQYF. In DNA form, the CDR3 reads TGTGCCAGCAGCTCCCAGGTAGTGGGAGAGACCCAGTACTTC.

V gene TRBV7-2 combines with J gene TRBJ2-2; D ambiguous. Between the trimmed V and J ends, which lost 1 base and 6 bases, there was a span of 12 bases. The CDR3 is 15 residues long. Germline V gives CDR1 SGHTA, CDR2 FQGNSA. As DNA, the CDR3 is TGTGCCAGCAGCTTAGATTCTAGTACCGCCGGGGAGCTGTTTTTT. It specifies CASSLDSSTAGELFF.

The chain links TRBV7-2 to TRBJ1-6; maybe TRBD1 (5 bases). CDR3 length: 18 amino acids. In germline, CDR1 is SGHTA, CDR2 FQGNSA. V lost 4 bases and J 2 bases, leaving 18 bases between the germline ends. The CDR3, as DNA: TGTGCCAGCAGCTATCGTGGGGGGGTTAATCCCTATAATTCACCCCTCCACTTT. Translated: CASSYRGGVNPYNSPLHF. Full variable domain (outside the CDR3, taken from reference TRBV7-2 and TRBJ1-6): GAGVSQSPSNKVTEKGKDVELRCDPISGHTALYWYRQSLGQGLEFLIYFQGNSAPDKSGLPSDRFSAERTGGSVSTLTIQRTQQEDSAVYLCASSYRGGVNPYNSPLHFGNGTRLTVT.

This chain joins TRBV7-9 and TRBJ2-2; tentative D call: TRBD1 (6 bases). There are 14 residues in the CDR3. CDR1 and CDR2 (germline): SEHNR, FQNEAQ (reference sequence). Trimming removed 5 bases at V and 1 base at J, with 8 bases between. CDR3 DNA sequence: TGTGCCAGCAGCCCGGGACAGAACACCGGGGAGCTGTTTTTT. Amino acids: CASSPGQNTGELFF.

This chain links TRBV19 with TRBJ1-1; 11 bases match TRBD1. This CDR3 comprises 20 residues. V dropped 4 bases and J dropped 2; count of bases not matched to a gene: 18. Germline CDR1 is LNHDA and CDR2 is SQIVND (reference sequence). The CDR3 bases are TGTGCCAGTAGTACGCGGACAGGGGGCTATGGGATCCTCCTAAACACTGAAGCTTTCTTT. This codes for CASSTRTGGYGILLNTEAFF.

CDR3 protein: CAIRHDTYEQYF. CDR3 coding DNA: TGTGCCATCAGACACGACACCTACGAGCAGTACTTC. J is TRBJ2-7 and V is TRBV10-3; no firm D call. V gave up 6 bases and J gave up 2 bases, with 8 bases separating them. The CDR3 contains 12 residues. Germline V lookup: CDR1 ENHRY, CDR2 SYGVKD.

Concerning this clone: An end of the junction differs from the germline gene, which may be a read error. The gene calls are TRBV2 and TRBJ1-5, with 8 bases fitting TRBD1. The length of the CDR3 is 15 residues. Germline assignment: CDR1 SNHLY and CDR2 FYNNEI. CDR3 residues: CASSEETGGNQPQHF. The CDR3, as DNA: TGTGCCAGCAGCGAAGAGACAGGGGGCAATCAGCCCCAGCATTTT.

The V and J genes are TRBV9 and TRBJ1-4; 9 bases are a match to TRBD1. The length of the CDR3 is 15 residues. Trimming cost V 3 bases and J 6 bases; bases outside gene matches: 6. The germline V gene encodes CDR1 SGDLS and CDR2 YYNGEE. CDR3 nucleotides: TGTGCCAGCAGCGCGGGACAGGGATGGGATGAAAAACTGTTTTTT. Translation: CASSAGQGWDEKLFF.

The J gene is TRBJ2-7, the V gene TRBV7-9, with 7 bases aligning to TRBD1. CDR1 is SEHNR and CDR2 is FQNEAQ in the germline V gene (reference sequence). Losses at the gene ends were 2 bases for V and 1 base for J; bases not matched to a gene: 11. This CDR3 is built from 17 residues. The DNA of the CDR3 is TGTGCCAGCAGCTTATATCCATCGGACAGGTTATCCTACGAGCAGTACTTC. This translates into CASSLYPSDRLSYEQYF. Together with reference TRBV7-9 and TRBJ2-7, the CDR3 gives the full variable domain: DTGVSQNPRHKITKRGQNVTFRCDPISEHNRLYWYRQTLGQGPEFLTYFQNEAQLEKSRLLSDRFSAERPKGSFSTLEIQRTEQGDSAMYLCASSLYPSDRLSYEQYFGPGTRLTVT.

This rearrangement joins TRBV11-2 to TRBJ2-1, with a weak D call TRBD2 (6 bases). V was cut by 7 bases and J by 0 bases, with 16 bases left in between. Germline V gene sequence: CDR1 SGHAT, CDR2 FQNNGV. This CDR3 contains 16 residues. CDR3: CASTPAGLSSYNEQFF. In DNA, the CDR3 is TGTGCCAGCACCCCAGCGGGCCTGAGCTCCTACAATGAGCAGTTCTTC.